Presented here are 5 T cell receptor beta chains from one specimen sequenced in a study of T cell repertoires in cytomegalovirus infection. TCRdb redid the calling of the reads with MiXCR, one entry per CDR3 protein. The table includes 250,000 or so distinct CDR3 sequences, about 15% detected once. Sequenced sample: CD8+ T cells from PBMCs. These receptors originate from a human donor in good health (CMV status not recorded). Some clones in this sample may be carry-over from other donors' samples.

The chain has TRBV7-2 and TRBJ2-1; 9 bases line up with TRBD2. The CDR3 loop spans 18 amino acids. The V and J ends lost 1 base and 6 bases, in that order; junction bases with no gene match: 13. In germline, CDR1 is SGHTA, CDR2 FQGNSA. DNA for the CDR3: TGTGCCAGCAGCTTAGAAGGCGGGAGGGGCGGTCGTCCCAATGAGCAGTTCTTC. Its protein product is CASSLEGGRGGRPNEQFF.

The CDR3, as DNA: TGTGCCAGCAGTCCAGACGTTTTGAACACTGAAGCTTTCTTT. Translated, it gives CASSPDVLNTEAFF. The chain recombines TRBV11-2 with TRBJ1-1; D is ambiguous. V dropped 6 bases and J dropped 0 bases, with 11 bases sitting between them. Germline V CDR1 and CDR2: SGHAT, FQNNGV. This CDR3 has 14 residues.

In its sample, this clonotype was seen a few times. This rearrangement joins TRBV5-6 to TRBJ2-7; D is unclear. Germline V gives CDR1 SGHDT, CDR2 YYEEEE. Trimming shortened V by 1 base and J by 3 bases, and 11 bases separated the two germline ends. The CDR3 is 14 residues long. The CDR3 DNA follows: TGTGCCAGCAGCTTGCATAGACGGAGCTACGAGCAGTACTTC. As protein: CASSLHRRSYEQYF.

The chain combines TRBV2 with TRBJ1-3; D is ambiguous. Trimming stripped 7 bases from V and 4 bases from J, with 5 bases between. The CDR3 loop spans 11 amino acids. The V gene's germline CDR1 is SNHLY and CDR2 FYNNEI. Here the CDR3 reads CASMSGNTIYF. CDR3 DNA sequence: TGTGCCAGCATGAGCGGAAACACCATATATTTT.

This clonotype was recorded many times. The rearrangement links TRBV27 to TRBJ2-1; 14 positions match TRBD2. In germline, CDR1 is MNHEY, CDR2 SMNVEV (reference sequence). J was trimmed by 10 bases and V by 5 bases; bases with no gene match: 4. The CDR3 sequence is 14 residues long. The CDR3 here is CASSAGLAGEEQFF. CDR3 DNA: TGTGCCAGCAGTGCGGGACTAGCGGGGGAAGAGCAGTTCTTC.